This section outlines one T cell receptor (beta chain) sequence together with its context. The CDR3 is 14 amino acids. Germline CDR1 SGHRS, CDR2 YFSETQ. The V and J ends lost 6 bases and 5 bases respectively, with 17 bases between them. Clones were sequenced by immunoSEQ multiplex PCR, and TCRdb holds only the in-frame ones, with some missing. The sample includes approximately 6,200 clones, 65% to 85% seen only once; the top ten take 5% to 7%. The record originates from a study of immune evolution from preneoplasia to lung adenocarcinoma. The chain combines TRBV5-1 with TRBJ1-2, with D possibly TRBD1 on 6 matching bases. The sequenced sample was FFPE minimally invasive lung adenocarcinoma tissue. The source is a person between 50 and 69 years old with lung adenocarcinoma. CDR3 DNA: TGCGCCAGCACCGACGGGGGGCGCTTATATGGCTACACCTTC. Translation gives CASTDGGRLYGYTF.